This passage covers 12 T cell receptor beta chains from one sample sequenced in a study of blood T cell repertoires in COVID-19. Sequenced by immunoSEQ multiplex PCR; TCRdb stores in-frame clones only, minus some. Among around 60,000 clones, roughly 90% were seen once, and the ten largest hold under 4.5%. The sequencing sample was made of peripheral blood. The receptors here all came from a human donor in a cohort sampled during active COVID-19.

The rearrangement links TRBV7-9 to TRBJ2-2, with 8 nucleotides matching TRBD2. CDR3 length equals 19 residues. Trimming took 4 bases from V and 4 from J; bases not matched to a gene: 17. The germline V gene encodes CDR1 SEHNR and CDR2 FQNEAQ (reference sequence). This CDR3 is CASSSVSTSSGRTTGELFF. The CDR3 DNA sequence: TGTGCCAGCAGCTCCGTCTCAACGTCTAGCGGGCGGACCACCGGGGAGCTGTTTTTT.

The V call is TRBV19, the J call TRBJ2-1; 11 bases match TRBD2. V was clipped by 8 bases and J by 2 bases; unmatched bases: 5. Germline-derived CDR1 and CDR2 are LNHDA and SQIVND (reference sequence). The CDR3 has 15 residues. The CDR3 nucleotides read TGTGCCAGTTCCGGGACTAGCGGCACCTACAATGAGCAGTTCTTC. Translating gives CASSGTSGTYNEQFF. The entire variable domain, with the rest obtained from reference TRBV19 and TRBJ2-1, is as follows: DGGITQSPKYLFRKEGQNVTLSCEQNLNHDAMYWYRQDPGQGLRLIYYSQIVNDFQKGDIAEGYSVSREKKESFPLTVTSAQKNPTAFYLCASSGTSGTYNEQFFGPGTRLTVL.

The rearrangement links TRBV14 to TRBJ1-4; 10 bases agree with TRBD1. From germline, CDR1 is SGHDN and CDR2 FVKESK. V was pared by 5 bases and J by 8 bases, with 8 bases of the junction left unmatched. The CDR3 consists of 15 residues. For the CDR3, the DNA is TGTGCCAGCAGCGGATGGGACAGGGGCGACGAAAAACTGTTTTTT. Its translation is CASSGWDRGDEKLFF.

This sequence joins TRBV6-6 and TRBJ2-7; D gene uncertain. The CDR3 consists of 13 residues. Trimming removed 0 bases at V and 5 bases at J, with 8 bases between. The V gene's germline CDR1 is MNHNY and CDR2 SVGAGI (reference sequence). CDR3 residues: CASSYSIGDEQYF. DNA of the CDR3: TGTGCCAGCAGTTACTCGATTGGAGACGAGCAGTACTTC.

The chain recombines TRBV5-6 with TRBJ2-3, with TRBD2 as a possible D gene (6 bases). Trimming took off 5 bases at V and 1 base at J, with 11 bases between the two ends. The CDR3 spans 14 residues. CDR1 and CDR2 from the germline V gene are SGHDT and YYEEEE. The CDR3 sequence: CASRLSGGTDTQYF. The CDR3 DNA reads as TGTGCCAGCAGACTATCGGGGGGCACAGATACGCAGTATTTT.

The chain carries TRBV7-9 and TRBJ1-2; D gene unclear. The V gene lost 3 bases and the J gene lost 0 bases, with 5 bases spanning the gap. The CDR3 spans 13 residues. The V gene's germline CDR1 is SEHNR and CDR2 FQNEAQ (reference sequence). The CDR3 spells CASSFGTNYGYTF. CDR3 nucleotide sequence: TGTGCCAGCAGCTTCGGTACTAACTATGGCTACACCTTC.

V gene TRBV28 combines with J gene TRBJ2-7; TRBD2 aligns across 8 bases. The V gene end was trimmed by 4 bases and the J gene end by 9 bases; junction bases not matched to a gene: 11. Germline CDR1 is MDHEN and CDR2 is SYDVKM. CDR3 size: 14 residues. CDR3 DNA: TGTGCCAGCAGTTACTCCGGGACTAGAGAGCGGCAGTACTTC. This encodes CASSYSGTRERQYF.

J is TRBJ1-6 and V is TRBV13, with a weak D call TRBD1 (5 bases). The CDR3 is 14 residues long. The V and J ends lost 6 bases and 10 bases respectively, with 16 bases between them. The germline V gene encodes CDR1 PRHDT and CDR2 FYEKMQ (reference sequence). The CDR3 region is CASRKTGLESPLHF. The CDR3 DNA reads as TGTGCCAGCAGAAAAACAGGTCTCGAATCACCCCTCCACTTT.

The CDR3 protein is CASSVPGNTEAFF. The CDR3 region has the DNA TGTGCCAGCAGCGTCCCAGGCAACACTGAAGCTTTCTTT. This chain joins TRBV7-9 and TRBJ1-1; D not resolved. With 5 bases removed from V and 2 bases from J, the gap between germline ends came to 9 bases. CDR1 is SEHNR, CDR2 FQNEAQ, per germline (reference sequence). The CDR3 is 13 residues long.

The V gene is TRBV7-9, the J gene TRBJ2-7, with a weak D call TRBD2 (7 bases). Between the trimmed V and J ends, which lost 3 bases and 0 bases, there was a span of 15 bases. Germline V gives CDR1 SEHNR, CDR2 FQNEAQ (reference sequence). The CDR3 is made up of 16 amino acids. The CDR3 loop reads CASSLPGEGGSYEQYF. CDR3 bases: TGTGCCAGCAGCTTGCCGGGGGAGGGGGGCTCCTACGAGCAGTACTTC.

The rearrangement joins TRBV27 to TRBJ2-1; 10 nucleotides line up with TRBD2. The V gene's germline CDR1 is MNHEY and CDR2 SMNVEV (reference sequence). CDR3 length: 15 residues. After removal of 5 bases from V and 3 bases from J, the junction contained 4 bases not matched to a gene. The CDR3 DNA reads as TGTGCCAGCAGTACTACTAGCGGGAACTACAATGAGCAGTTCTTC. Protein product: CASSTTSGNYNEQFF.

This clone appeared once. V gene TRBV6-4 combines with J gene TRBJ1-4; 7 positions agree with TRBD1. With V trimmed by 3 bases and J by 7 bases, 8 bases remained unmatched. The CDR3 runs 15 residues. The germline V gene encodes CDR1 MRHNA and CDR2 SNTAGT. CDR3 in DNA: TGTGCCAGCAGTGATGTGAGGACAGGAGGTGAAAAACTGTTTTTT. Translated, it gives CASSDVRTGGEKLFF.